This T cell receptor beta chain is from a study of CD8 T cells in Susac syndrome. Sequencing of TCR beta was performed on blood CD8+ and CD4+ T cells. The multiple sclerosis controls were treatment-naive patients, and their relapsing-remitting disease was stable or active. Both CD4+ and CD8+ T cells were negatively isolated, and TEMRA cells underwent FACS enrichment. The germline gives CDR1 MDHEN, CDR2 SYDVKM. The CDR3 runs 14 residues. V lost 10 bases and J lost 1, with 13 bases in between. It was with random hexamers that about 0.45 to 1 ug RNA was reverse transcribed. The CDR3 of TCR beta was amplified by immunoSEQ multiplex PCR across 54 Vbeta and 13 Jbeta. TCRdb recomputed calls from the immunoSEQ multiplex PCR reads with MiXCR, one row per CDR3 protein. The repertoire holds about 280,000 distinct CDR3 sequences, about 88% seen once, with approximately 0.11% in the top ten. This clonotype was seen a single time.

The chain is built from TRBV28 and TRBJ2-2; a possible D gene is TRBD1 (6 bases). The sample comprised CD8+ T cells from PBMCs. This TCR derives from a human donor with multiple sclerosis. The CDR3 nucleotides are TGTGCCACGGGCCTGACAGGGAACACCGGGGAGCTGTTTTTT. The encoded protein is CATGLTGNTGELFF.